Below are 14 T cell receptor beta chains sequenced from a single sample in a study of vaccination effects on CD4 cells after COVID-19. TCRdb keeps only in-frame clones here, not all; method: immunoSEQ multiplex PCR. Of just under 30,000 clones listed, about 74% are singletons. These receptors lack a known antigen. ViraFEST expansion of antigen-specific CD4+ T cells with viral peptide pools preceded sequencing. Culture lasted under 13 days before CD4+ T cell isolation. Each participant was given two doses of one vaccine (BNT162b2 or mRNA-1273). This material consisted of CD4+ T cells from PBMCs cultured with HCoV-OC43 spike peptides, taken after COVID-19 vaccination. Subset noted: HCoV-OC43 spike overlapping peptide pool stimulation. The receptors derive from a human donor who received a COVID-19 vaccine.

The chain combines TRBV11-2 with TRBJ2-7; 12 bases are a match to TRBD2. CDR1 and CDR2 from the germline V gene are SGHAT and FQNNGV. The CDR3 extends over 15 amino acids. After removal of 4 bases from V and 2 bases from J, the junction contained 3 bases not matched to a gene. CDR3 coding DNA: TGTGCCAGCAGCTCGCTAGCGGGGGGGGCCTACGAGCAGTACTTC. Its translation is CASSSLAGGAYEQYF.

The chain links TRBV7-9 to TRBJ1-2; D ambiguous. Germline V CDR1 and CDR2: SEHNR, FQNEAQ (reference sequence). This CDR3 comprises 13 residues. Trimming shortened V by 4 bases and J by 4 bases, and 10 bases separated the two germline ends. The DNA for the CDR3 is TGTGCCAGCAGCTCTCTCGATCTCTATGGCTACACCTTC. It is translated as CASSSLDLYGYTF.

The CDR3 sequence is CASRGANIQYF. Written as DNA, the CDR3 is TGTGCCAGCAGAGGGGCAAACATTCAGTACTTC. The V call is TRBV27, the J call TRBJ2-4; D may be TRBD1 (5 bases). Germline assignment: CDR1 MNHEY and CDR2 SMNVEV (reference sequence). With 6 bases removed from V and 6 bases from J, the gap between germline ends came to 6 bases. The CDR3 length is 11 residues.

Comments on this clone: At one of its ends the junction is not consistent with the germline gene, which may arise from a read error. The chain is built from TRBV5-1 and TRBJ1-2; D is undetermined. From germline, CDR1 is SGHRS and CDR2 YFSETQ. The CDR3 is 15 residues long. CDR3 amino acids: CASSLDGEANYSYTF. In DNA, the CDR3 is TGCGCCAGCAGCTTGGATGGTGAGGCGAACTATAGCTACACCTTC.

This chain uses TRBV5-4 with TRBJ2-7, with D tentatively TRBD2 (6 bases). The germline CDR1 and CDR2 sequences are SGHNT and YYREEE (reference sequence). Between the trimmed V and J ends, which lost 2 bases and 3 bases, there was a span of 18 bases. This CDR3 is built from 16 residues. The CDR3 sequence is CASSFGGLAGSYEQYF. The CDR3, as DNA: TGTGCCAGCAGCTTCGGTGGTCTGGCCGGGAGCTACGAGCAGTACTTC.

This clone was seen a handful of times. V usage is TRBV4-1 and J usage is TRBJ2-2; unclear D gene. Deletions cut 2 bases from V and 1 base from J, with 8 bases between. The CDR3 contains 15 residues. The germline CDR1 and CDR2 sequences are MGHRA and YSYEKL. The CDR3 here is CASSQPLGNTGELFF. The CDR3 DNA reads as TGCGCCAGCAGCCAACCTCTAGGGAACACCGGGGAGCTGTTTTTT.

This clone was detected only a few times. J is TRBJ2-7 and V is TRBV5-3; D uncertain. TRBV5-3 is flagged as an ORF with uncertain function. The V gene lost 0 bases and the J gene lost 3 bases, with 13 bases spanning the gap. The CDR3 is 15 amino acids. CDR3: CARSLDPAEFYEQYF. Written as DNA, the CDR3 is TGTGCCAGAAGCTTGGACCCAGCAGAATTCTACGAGCAGTACTTC.

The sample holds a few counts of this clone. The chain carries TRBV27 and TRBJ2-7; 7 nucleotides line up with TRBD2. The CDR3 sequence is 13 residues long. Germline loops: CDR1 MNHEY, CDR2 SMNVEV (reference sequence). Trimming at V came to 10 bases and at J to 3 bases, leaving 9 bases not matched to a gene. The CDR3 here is CANGGSRVYEQYF. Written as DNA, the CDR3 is TGTGCCAACGGGGGGTCGCGGGTCTACGAGCAGTACTTC.

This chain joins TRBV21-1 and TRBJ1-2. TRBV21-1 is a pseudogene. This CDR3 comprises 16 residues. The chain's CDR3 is CASPRKWGPRDYGYTF. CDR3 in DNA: TGTGCCAGCCCCCGCAAGTGGGGCCCGAGGGACTATGGCTACACCTTC.

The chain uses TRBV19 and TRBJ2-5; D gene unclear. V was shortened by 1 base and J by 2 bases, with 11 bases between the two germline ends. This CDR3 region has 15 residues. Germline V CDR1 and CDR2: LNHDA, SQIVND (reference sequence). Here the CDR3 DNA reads TGTGCCAGTAGTATAGCTACTACTACTCAAGAGACCCAGTACTTC. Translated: CASSIATTTQETQYF.

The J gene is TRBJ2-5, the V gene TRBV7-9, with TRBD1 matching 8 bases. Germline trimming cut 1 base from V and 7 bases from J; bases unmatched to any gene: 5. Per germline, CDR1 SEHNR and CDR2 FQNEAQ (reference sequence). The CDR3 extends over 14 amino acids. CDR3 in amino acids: CASSLGTGSGTQYF. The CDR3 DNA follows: TGTGCCAGCAGCTTAGGGACAGGGTCGGGGACCCAGTACTTC.

The CDR3 is CSASLQNEASKQFF. The CDR3, as DNA: TGCAGTGCTAGTCTGCAGAATGAGGCCTCTAAGCAGTTCTTC. This chain links TRBV20-1 with TRBJ2-1, with D uncertain. The germline V gene has CDR1 DFQATT and CDR2 SNEGSKA (reference sequence). The CDR3 totals 14 residues. V lost 3 bases to trimming and J lost 11 bases, with 20 bases between them.

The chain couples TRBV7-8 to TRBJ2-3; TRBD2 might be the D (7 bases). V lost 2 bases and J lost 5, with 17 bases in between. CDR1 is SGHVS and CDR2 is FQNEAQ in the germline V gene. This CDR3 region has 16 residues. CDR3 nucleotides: TGTGCCAGCAGCTTAATTCCCCGGGGGGCTAAAGATACGCAGTATTTT. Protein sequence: CASSLIPRGAKDTQYF.

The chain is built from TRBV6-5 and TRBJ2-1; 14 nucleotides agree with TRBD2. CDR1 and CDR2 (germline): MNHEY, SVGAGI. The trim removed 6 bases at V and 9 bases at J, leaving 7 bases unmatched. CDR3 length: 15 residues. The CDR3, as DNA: TGTGCCAGCAGGACGGGACTAGCGGGAGAGATTGAGCAGTTCTTC. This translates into CASRTGLAGEIEQFF.